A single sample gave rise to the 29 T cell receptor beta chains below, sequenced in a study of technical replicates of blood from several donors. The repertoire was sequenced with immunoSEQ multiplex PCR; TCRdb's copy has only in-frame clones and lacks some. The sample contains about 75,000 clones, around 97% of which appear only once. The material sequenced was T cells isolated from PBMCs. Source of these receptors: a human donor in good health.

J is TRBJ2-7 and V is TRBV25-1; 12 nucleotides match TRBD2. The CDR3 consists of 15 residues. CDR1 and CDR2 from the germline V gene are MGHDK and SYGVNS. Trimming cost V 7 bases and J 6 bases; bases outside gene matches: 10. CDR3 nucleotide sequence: TGTGCCAGCATGGCTAGCGGGAGGGCAGGCGGCGAGCAGTACTTC. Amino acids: CASMASGRAGGEQYF.

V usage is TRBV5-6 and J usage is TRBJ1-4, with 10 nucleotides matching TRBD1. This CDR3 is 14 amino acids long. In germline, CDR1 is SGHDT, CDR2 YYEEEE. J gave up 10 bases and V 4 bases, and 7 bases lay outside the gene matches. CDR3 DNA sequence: TGTGCCAGCAGCGACCGGGACAGGGGTGTAAAACTGTTTTTT. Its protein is CASSDRDRGVKLFF.

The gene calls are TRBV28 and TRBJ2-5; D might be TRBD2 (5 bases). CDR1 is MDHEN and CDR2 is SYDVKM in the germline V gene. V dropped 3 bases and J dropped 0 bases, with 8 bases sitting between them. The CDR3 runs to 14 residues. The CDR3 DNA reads TGTGCCAGCAGTTTGTCGGGAAACCAAGAGACCCAGTACTTC. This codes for CASSLSGNQETQYF. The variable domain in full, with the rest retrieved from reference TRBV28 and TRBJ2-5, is DVKVTQSSRYLVKRTGEKVFLECVQDMDHENMFWYRQDPGLGLRLIYFSYDVKMKEKGDIPEGYSVSREKKERFSLILESASTNQTSMYLCASSLSGNQETQYFGPGTRLLVL.

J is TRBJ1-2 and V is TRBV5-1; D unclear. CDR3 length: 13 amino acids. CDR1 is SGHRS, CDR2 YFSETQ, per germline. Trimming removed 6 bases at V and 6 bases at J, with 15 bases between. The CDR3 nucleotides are TGCGCCAGCACCATGGAGGGATACGATGGCTACACCTTC. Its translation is CASTMEGYDGYTF.

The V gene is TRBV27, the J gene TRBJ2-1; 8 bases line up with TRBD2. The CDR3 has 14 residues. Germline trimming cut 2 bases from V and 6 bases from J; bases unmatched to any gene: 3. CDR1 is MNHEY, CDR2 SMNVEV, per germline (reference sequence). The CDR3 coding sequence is TGTGCCAGCAGTTTACTAGCGGGCCGCAATGAGCAGTTCTTC. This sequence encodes CASSLLAGRNEQFF.

CDR3 nucleotide sequence: TGTGCCAGCAGCACGATGGGACAGTGGACTGAAGCTTTCTTT. Its translation is CASSTMGQWTEAFF. The chain combines TRBV7-9 with TRBJ1-1; 7 bases line up with TRBD1. The CDR3 covers 14 residues. CDR1 is SEHNR, CDR2 FQNEAQ, per germline (reference sequence). V lost 5 bases to trimming and J lost 5 bases; unmatched junction nucleotides: 8.

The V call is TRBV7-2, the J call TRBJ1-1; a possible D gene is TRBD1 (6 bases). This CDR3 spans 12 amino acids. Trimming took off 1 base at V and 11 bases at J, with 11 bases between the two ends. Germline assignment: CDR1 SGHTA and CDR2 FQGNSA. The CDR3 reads CASSLVERGAFF. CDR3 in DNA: TGTGCCAGCAGCTTAGTCGAGAGGGGGGCTTTCTTT.

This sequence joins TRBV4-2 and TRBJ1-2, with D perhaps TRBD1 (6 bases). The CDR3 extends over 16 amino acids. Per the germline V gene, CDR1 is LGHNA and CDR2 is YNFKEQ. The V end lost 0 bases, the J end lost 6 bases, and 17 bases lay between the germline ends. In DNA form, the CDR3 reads TGTGCCAGCAGCCAAGATTACGGAACAGGGCGAGATGGCTACACCTTC. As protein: CASSQDYGTGRDGYTF.

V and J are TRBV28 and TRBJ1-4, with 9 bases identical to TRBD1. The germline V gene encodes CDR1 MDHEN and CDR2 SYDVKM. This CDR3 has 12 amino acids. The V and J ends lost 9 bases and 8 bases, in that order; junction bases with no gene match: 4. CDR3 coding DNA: TGTGCCAGTGACAGGGGGAACGAAAAACTGTTTTTT. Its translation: CASDRGNEKLFF. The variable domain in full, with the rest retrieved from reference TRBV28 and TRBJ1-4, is DVKVTQSSRYLVKRTGEKVFLECVQDMDHENMFWYRQDPGLGLRLIYFSYDVKMKEKGDIPEGYSVSREKKERFSLILESASTNQTSMYLCASDRGNEKLFFGSGTQLSVL.

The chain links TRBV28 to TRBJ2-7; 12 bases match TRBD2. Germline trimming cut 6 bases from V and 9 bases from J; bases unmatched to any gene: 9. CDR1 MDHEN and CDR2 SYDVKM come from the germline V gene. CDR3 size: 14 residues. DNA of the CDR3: TGTGCCAGCAGCCAGACTAGCGGGAGAGAGGGGCAGTACTTC. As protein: CASSQTSGREGQYF.

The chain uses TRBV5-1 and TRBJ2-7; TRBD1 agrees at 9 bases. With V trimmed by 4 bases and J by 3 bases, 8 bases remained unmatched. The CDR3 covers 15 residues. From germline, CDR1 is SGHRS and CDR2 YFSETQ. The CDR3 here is CASSQIRDRVYEQYF. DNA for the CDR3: TGCGCCAGCAGCCAAATCCGGGACAGGGTCTACGAGCAGTACTTC.

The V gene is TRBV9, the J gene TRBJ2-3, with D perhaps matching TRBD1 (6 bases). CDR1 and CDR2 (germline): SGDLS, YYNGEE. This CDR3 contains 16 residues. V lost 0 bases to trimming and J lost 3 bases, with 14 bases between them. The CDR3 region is CASSVVVGGGTDTQYF. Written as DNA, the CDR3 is TGTGCCAGCAGCGTAGTTGTAGGGGGTGGGACAGATACGCAGTATTTT.

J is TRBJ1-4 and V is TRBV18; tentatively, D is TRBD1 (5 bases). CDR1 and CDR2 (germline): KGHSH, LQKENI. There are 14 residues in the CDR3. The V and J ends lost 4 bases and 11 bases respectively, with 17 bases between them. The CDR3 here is CASSHQTQVKKLFF. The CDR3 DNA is TGTGCCAGCTCACATCAAACACAGGTGAAGAAACTGTTTTTT.

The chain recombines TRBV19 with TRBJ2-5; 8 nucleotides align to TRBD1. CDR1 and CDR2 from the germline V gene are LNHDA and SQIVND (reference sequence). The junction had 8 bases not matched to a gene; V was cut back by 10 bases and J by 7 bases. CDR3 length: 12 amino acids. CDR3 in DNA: TGTGCCACGAACAGGGGGTGGGGGACCCAGTACTTC. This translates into CATNRGWGTQYF.

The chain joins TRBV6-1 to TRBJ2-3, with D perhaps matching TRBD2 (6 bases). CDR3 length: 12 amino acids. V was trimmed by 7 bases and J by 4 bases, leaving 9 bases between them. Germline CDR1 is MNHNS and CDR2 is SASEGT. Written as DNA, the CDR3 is TGTGCCAGCACCGGAGGGGCAGATACGCAGTATTTT. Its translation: CASTGGADTQYF.

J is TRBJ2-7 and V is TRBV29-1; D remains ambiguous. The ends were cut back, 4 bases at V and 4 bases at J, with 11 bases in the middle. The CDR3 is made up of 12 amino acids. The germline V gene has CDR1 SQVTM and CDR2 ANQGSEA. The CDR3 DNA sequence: TGCAGCGTTGTGGCCGATCGTTACGAGCAGTACTTC. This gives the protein CSVVADRYEQYF.

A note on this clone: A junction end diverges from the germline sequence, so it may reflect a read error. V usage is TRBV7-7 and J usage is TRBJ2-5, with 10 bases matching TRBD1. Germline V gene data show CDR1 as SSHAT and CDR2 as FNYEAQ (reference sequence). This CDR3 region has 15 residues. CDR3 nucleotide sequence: TGTGCTAGCAGCCCCGGGACAGGGGAAACGGAGACCCAGTACTTC. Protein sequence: CASSPGTGETETQYF.

The CDR3 loop reads CASSQNTWTSGYEQFF. The CDR3 coding sequence is TGCGCCAGCAGCCAAAATACGTGGACTAGCGGGTATGAGCAGTTCTTC. The chain couples TRBV4-3 to TRBJ2-1; 11 bases match TRBD2. This CDR3 region has 16 residues. Germline CDR1 LGHNA, CDR2 YSLEER. J lost 8 bases, V lost 2 bases, and 8 bases had no gene match.

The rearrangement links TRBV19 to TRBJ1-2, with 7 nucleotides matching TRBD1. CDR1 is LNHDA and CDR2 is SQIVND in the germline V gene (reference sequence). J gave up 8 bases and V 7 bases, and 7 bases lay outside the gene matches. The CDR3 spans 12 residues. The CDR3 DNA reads TGTGCCAGTATGACAGGGCTTGGAGGCTACACCTTC. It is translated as CASMTGLGGYTF.

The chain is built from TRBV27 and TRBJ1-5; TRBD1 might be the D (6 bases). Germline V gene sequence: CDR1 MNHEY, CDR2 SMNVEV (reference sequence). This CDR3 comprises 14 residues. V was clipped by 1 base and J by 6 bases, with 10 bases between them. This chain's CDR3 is CASSLLGGRQPQHF. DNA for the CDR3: TGTGCCAGCAGTTTATTGGGGGGGCGTCAGCCCCAGCATTTT.

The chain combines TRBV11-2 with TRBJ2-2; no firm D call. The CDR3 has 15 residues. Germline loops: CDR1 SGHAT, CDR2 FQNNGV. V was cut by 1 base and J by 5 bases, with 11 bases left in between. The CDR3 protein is CASSLALGWTGELFF. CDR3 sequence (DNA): TGTGCCAGCAGCTTAGCCCTCGGGTGGACCGGGGAGCTGTTTTTT.

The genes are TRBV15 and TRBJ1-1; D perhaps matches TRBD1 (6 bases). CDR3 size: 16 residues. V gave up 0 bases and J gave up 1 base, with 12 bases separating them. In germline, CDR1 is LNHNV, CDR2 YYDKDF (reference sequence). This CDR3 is CATSRDEGHQNTEAFF. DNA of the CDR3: TGTGCCACCAGCAGAGATGAGGGACACCAGAACACTGAAGCTTTCTTT.

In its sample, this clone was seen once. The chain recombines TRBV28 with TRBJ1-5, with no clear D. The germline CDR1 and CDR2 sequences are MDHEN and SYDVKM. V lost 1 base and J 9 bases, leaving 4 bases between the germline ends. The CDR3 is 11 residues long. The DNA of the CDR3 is TGTGCCAGCAGTTTATCTTGGCCCCAGCATTTT. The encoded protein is CASSLSWPQHF.

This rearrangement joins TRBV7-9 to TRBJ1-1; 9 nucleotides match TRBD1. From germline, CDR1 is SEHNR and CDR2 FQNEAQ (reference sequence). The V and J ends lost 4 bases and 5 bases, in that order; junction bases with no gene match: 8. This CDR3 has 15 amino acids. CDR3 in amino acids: CASSSEQGAGTEAFF. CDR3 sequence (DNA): TGTGCCAGCAGCTCGGAACAGGGGGCAGGGACTGAAGCTTTCTTT.

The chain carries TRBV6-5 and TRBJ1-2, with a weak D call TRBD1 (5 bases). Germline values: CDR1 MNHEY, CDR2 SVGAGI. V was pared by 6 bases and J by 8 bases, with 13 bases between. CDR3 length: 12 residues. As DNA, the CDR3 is TGTGCCAGCAGAAAGACAGTCGAGGGCTACACCTTC. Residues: CASRKTVEGYTF.

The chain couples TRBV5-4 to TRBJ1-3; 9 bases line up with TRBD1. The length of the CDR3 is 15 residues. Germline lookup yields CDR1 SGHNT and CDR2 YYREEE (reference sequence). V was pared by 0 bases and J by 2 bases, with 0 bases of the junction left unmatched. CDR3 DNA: TGTGCCAGCAGCTTGGACAGGGGGCCTGGAAACACCATATATTTT. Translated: CASSLDRGPGNTIYF.

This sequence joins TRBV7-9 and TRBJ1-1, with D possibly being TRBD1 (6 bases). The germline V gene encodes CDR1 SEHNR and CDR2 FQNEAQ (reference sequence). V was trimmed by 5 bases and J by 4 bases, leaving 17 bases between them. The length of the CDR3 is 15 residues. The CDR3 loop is CASSHDRTFGTEAFF. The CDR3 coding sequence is TGTGCCAGCAGCCATGACAGGACCTTTGGCACTGAAGCTTTCTTT.

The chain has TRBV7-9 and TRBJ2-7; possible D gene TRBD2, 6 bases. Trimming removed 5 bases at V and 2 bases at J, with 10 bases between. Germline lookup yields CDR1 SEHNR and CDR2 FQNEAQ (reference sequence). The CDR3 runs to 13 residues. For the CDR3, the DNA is TGTGCCAGCAGCGGCGGGACGACCTACGAGCAGTACTTC. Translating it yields CASSGGTTYEQYF.

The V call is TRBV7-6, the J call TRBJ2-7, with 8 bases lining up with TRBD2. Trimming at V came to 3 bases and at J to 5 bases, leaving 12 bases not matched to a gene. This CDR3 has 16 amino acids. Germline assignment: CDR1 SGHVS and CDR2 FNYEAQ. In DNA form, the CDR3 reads TGTGCCAGCAGCTTTGATTCTGGGACTAGATTGGACGAGCAGTACTTC. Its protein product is CASSFDSGTRLDEQYF. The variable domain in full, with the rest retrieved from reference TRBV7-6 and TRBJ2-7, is GAGVSQSPRYKVTKRGQDVALRCDPISGHVSLYWYRQALGQGPEFLTYFNYEAQQDKSGLPNDRFSAERPEGSISTLTIQRTEQRDSAMYRCASSFDSGTRLDEQYFGPGTRLTVT.